Below are 24 T cell receptor beta chains sequenced from a single sample in a study of spatial heterogeneity in lung cancer. General study findings and limits: How many expanded intratumoral alpha and beta TCRs were present tracked the tumor mutation count, which was a count of nonsynonymous mutations.

No cognate antigen is known for these TCRs. MiXCR, applied by TCRdb to the 5' RACE reads, yields one record per CDR3 protein. The profile shows about 9,800 distinct CDR3 sequences, over 6% of them singletons. Time point meaning: sample taken at primary tumor resection. The sample consisted of lung tumor tissue, taken at surgery. The receptors were gathered from a male donor with early-stage non-small cell lung cancer.

This clonotype has a count of ten or more. This beta chain appears as a stray read in a library generated for alpha chains; its size is not informative. The gene calls are TRBV28 and TRBJ2-1, with TRBD1 as a possible D gene (5 bases). The germline CDR1 and CDR2 sequences are MDHEN and SYDVKM. Trimming cost V 1 base and J 13 bases, with 11 bases left between them. This CDR3 comprises 12 residues. As DNA, the CDR3 is TGTGCCAGCAGTTTATATCAACAGGCCCAGTTCTTC. It translates to CASSLYQQAQFF.

Many counts were recorded for this clonotype. This beta chain represents an off-target read in a library built for alpha chains; its size is of limited meaning. The DNA of the CDR3 is TGTGCCAGCAGCCTAAGCGTCTTCTACGAGCAGTACTTC. It translates to CASSLSVFYEQYF. The chain joins TRBV3-1 to TRBJ2-7; D is unclear. V was trimmed by 4 bases and J by 3 bases, leaving 10 bases between them. Germline CDR1 reads LGHDT; CDR2 reads YNNKEL (reference sequence). This CDR3 spans 13 amino acids.

The sample holds many counts of this clonotype. This beta chain turned up in a library designed for alpha chains; as an off-target read, its abundance says little. The chain employs TRBV7-8 and TRBJ2-3; D not certain. Trimming took off 2 bases at V and 0 bases at J, with 6 bases between the two ends. Germline V gene sequence: CDR1 SGHVS, CDR2 FQNEAQ. The CDR3 runs 14 residues. The CDR3 reads CASSLLYSTDTQYF. CDR3 DNA: TGTGCCAGCAGCTTATTATATAGCACAGATACGCAGTATTTT.

This clonotype was seen ten or more times. This beta chain is off target for a library built for alpha chains, so its abundance means little. The chain carries TRBV12-5 and TRBJ1-1; no clear D gene. The ends were cut back, 5 bases at V and 6 bases at J, with 10 bases in the middle. The CDR3 is made up of 12 amino acids. CDR1 is LGHNT, CDR2 FRNRAP, per germline. The CDR3 nucleotides read TGTGCTAGTGGTGGGGAGTTGCCTGAAGCTTTCTTT. Its protein product is CASGGELPEAFF.

This clonotype occurred many times. This beta chain is a stray sequence in a library constructed for alpha chains; its clone size is not meaningful. The V gene is TRBV12-3 or TRBV12-4, the J gene TRBJ2-7; D call uncertain. The CDR3 has 14 residues. Trimming removed 3 bases from V and 0 bases from J, with 9 bases in between. The CDR3 DNA is TGTGCCAGCAGTTTGGGCCAGAACTCCTACGAGCAGTACTTC. Amino acid sequence: CASSLGQNSYEQYF.

Regarding this clonotype: This beta chain is a stray sequence in a library constructed for alpha chains; its clone size is not meaningful. The rearrangement joins TRBV18 to TRBJ2-7; 7 nucleotides agree with TRBD1. The ends lost 1 base at V and 1 base at J; junction bases unmatched: 4. The CDR3 sequence is 15 residues long. In germline, CDR1 is KGHSH, CDR2 LQKENI. For the CDR3, the DNA is TGTGCCAGCTCACCACTCGGGGACAGTTCCTACGAGCAGTACTTC. Protein: CASSPLGDSSYEQYF.

This clonotype was counted ten times or more. In a library made to pick up alpha chains, this beta chain is a stray read with a size that means little. The chain carries TRBV12-3 or TRBV12-4 and TRBJ2-7; TRBD1 might be the D (5 bases). V was clipped by 6 bases and J by 5 bases, with 11 bases between them. The CDR3 has 12 residues. CDR3 DNA sequence: TGTGCCAGCAGAACCAGGGCGGACGAGCAGTACTTC. Its translation is CASRTRADEQYF.

This clonotype was picked up many times. Found in a library prepared for alpha chains, this beta chain is an off-target read, and its abundance has little meaning. The chain employs TRBV6-1 and TRBJ2-2; weak D call: TRBD1 (6 bases). From germline, CDR1 is MNHNS and CDR2 SASEGT. Trimming removed 6 bases from V and 5 bases from J, with 19 bases in between. The CDR3 totals 16 residues. The CDR3 DNA follows: TGTGCCAGCAGGGGGGCTGTGCGGTCCTTGACCGGGGAGCTGTTTTTT. It yields the protein CASRGAVRSLTGELFF.

This clonotype appeared many times. A library prepared for alpha chains yielded this beta chain as an off-target read; its size is of little meaning. This chain joins TRBV4-2 and TRBJ2-7; D uncertain. This CDR3 has 18 amino acids. Germline V gene sequence: CDR1 LGHNA, CDR2 YNFKEQ. The germline V and J ends were trimmed by 0 bases and 3 bases, with 21 bases remaining between them. CDR3 nucleotides: TGTGCCAGCAGCCAAGAGGCAACGGCAGGAGTCCCGTACTACGAGCAGTACTTC. Protein sequence: CASSQEATAGVPYYEQYF.

Comment on this clonotype: Being off target in a library aimed at alpha chains, this beta chain has a size of little meaning. The J gene is TRBJ1-1, the V gene TRBV29-1; no clear D. Deletions cut 7 bases from V and 1 base from J, with 13 bases between. The CDR3 is 13 amino acids. The germline gives CDR1 SQVTM, CDR2 ANQGSEA. CDR3 in amino acids: CSGNVPANTEAFF. The CDR3 nucleotides are TGCAGCGGTAATGTACCCGCGAACACTGAAGCTTTCTTT.

This clonotype was recorded many times. This beta chain is off target for a library built for alpha chains, so its abundance means little. The genes are TRBV7-6 and TRBJ2-5, with D possibly TRBD2 on 6 matching bases. The length of the CDR3 is 17 residues. Trimming pared 4 bases from V and 4 bases from J, leaving 22 bases between. Germline assignment: CDR1 SGHVS and CDR2 FNYEAQ. The CDR3 protein is CASSSSVTSPLLETQYF. The CDR3 DNA is TGTGCCAGCAGCTCATCTGTAACTAGCCCGCTGCTAGAGACCCAGTACTTC. Filled out from reference TRBV7-6 and TRBJ2-5, the complete variable domain reads GAGVSQSPRYKVTKRGQDVALRCDPISGHVSLYWYRQALGQGPEFLTYFNYEAQQDKSGLPNDRFSAERPEGSISTLTIQRTEQRDSAMYRCASSSSVTSPLLETQYFGPGTRLLVL.

In this sample, this clonotype turned up many times. With the library built for alpha chains, this beta chain is off target and its frequency is not meaningful. The V call is TRBV7-8, the J call TRBJ1-3, with TRBD1 matching 9 bases. The CDR3 has 17 residues. Germline CDR1 SGHVS, CDR2 FQNEAQ. Trimming removed 5 bases from V and 1 base from J; junction bases left unmatched: 9. This CDR3 is CASSPRDRALSGNTIYF. The CDR3 DNA reads TGTGCCAGCAGCCCGCGGGACAGGGCGTTGTCTGGAAACACCATATATTTT.

This clonotype is judged medium-sized (0.01 to 0.1%). This beta chain slipped into a library made for alpha chains as a stray read, so its size is not meaningful. V and J are TRBV5-1 and TRBJ2-3; D is undetermined. The CDR3 contains 14 residues. Germline V gene sequence: CDR1 SGHRS, CDR2 YFSETQ. Trimming stripped 4 bases from V and 2 bases from J, with 11 bases between. CDR3 DNA sequence: TGCGCCAGCAGCAATGGTCTGCTCACAGATACGCAGTATTTT. Translated, it gives CASSNGLLTDTQYF.

By share of the sample, this clonotype is medium-sized (0.01 to 0.1%). The library was prepared for alpha chains; this beta chain is a stray read, so its frequency means little. The chain joins TRBV5-4 to TRBJ2-7, with 7 bases that match TRBD2. The CDR3 sequence is 13 residues long. After removal of 4 bases from V and 2 bases from J, the junction contained 3 bases not matched to a gene. Per the germline V gene, CDR1 is SGHNT and CDR2 is YYREEE (reference sequence). This CDR3 is CASSHGLAYEQYV. CDR3 DNA sequence: TGTGCCAGCAGCCATGGACTAGCCTACGAGCAGTACGTC.

At least ten counts were recorded for this clonotype. The library was prepared for alpha chains; this beta chain is a stray read, so its frequency means little. This chain joins TRBV5-1 and TRBJ1-6; D remains ambiguous. Trimming removed 5 bases from V and 10 bases from J, with 10 bases in between. The germline V gene has CDR1 SGHRS and CDR2 YFSETQ. The CDR3 is 12 amino acids. The CDR3 loop reads CASRSPKSPLHF. The DNA for the CDR3 is TGCGCCAGCAGATCCCCGAAGTCACCCCTCCACTTT.

This clonotype showed up many times. With the library built for alpha chains, this beta chain is off target and its frequency is not meaningful. The chain employs TRBV9 and TRBJ2-7, with a tentative D call TRBD1 (7 bases). V was pared by 7 bases and J by 6 bases, with 20 bases between. Germline values: CDR1 SGDLS, CDR2 YYNGEE. CDR3 length: 14 residues. DNA for the CDR3: TGTGCCAGCGGTGGGGGGACAGTCTCGGGCGAGCAGTACTTC. Its protein is CASGGGTVSGEQYF. The full variable domain, rest sourced from reference TRBV9 and TRBJ2-7, is DSGVTQTPKHLITATGQRVTLRCSPRSGDLSVYWYQQSLDQGLQFLIQYYNGEERAKGNILERFSAQQFPDLHSELNLSSLELGDSALYFCASGGGTVSGEQYFGPGTRLTVT.

This clonotype was picked up many times. This beta chain represents an off-target read in a library built for alpha chains; its size is of limited meaning. The chain carries TRBV14 and TRBJ2-7; D gene ambiguous. The V end was cut by 0 bases, the J end by 0 bases, with 9 bases between. Germline assignment: CDR1 SGHDN and CDR2 FVKESK. This CDR3 region has 15 residues. The CDR3 region is CASSQDPGSSYEQYF. As DNA, the CDR3 is TGTGCCAGCAGCCAAGATCCCGGGTCCTCCTACGAGCAGTACTTC.

On this clonotype itself: This beta chain is a stray read from a library made for alpha chains; its abundance is not meaningful. This sequence joins TRBV2 and TRBJ2-2; D unresolved. Deletions cut 6 bases from V and 7 bases from J, with 12 bases between. This CDR3 comprises 13 residues. CDR1 and CDR2 (germline): SNHLY, FYNNEI. The CDR3 sequence is CASSQDLGGELFF. CDR3 bases: TGTGCCAGCAGCCAAGATTTAGGCGGGGAGCTGTTTTTT.

In its sample, this clonotype was seen many times. Since the library was made to target alpha chains, this beta chain is a stray read and its abundance is not meaningful. The chain uses TRBV20-1 and TRBJ1-2, with D perhaps TRBD1 (5 bases). The CDR3 covers 11 residues. Germline CDR1 DFQATT, CDR2 SNEGSKA (reference sequence). Trimming left V 1 base short and J 7 bases short, with 7 bases between. The CDR3 DNA follows: TGCAGTGCTAGAGTAGGGGTTGGCTACACCTTC. It is translated as CSARVGVGYTF.

This clonotype occurred many times. This beta chain is an off-target read within a library intended for alpha chains, so its frequency means little. This chain connects TRBV11-2 to TRBJ1-2; possibly TRBD1 for D (5 bases). The CDR3 runs to 13 residues. Deletions cut 4 bases from V and 7 bases from J, with 13 bases between. The germline V gene encodes CDR1 SGHAT and CDR2 FQNNGV. The CDR3: CASSSGSEGGYTF. The DNA for the CDR3 is TGTGCCAGCAGCTCAGGGAGTGAGGGTGGCTACACCTTC.

This clonotype was observed many times. A library prepared for alpha chains yielded this beta chain as an off-target read; its size is of little meaning. This sequence joins TRBV20-1 and TRBJ1-1, with D tentatively TRBD1 (5 bases). This CDR3 is built from 13 residues. V lost 6 bases and J 0 bases, leaving 11 bases between the germline ends. CDR1 is DFQATT and CDR2 is SNEGSKA in the germline V gene (reference sequence). CDR3 region: CSADSGVNTEAFF. The CDR3 DNA follows: TGCAGTGCCGACAGTGGAGTGAACACTGAAGCTTTCTTT.

This clonotype was recorded at least ten times. Little can be read into the size of this beta chain, an off-target read in a library designed for alpha chains. The V gene is TRBV20-1, the J gene TRBJ1-4; D is perhaps TRBD1 (5 bases). Germline CDR1 DFQATT, CDR2 SNEGSKA (reference sequence). V was shortened by 3 bases and J by 0 bases, with 11 bases between the two germline ends. This CDR3 contains 15 residues. CDR3 loop: CSASRTSATNEKLFF. CDR3 coding DNA: TGCAGTGCTAGCCGGACAAGCGCAACTAATGAAAAACTGTTTTTT.

This clonotype has ten or more counts. This beta chain slipped into a library made for alpha chains as a stray read, so its size is not meaningful. This sequence joins TRBV27 and TRBJ1-4; 8 bases are shared with TRBD1. Losses at the gene ends were 5 bases for V and 5 bases for J; bases not matched to a gene: 7. Germline-derived CDR1 and CDR2 are MNHEY and SMNVEV (reference sequence). The CDR3 has 15 amino acids. The CDR3 reads CASSNSDRANEKLFF. The CDR3 DNA is TGTGCCAGCAGTAACTCGGACAGGGCGAATGAAAAACTGTTTTTT.

The table lists this clonotype with many counts. Being off target in a library aimed at alpha chains, this beta chain has a size of little meaning. The chain links TRBV10-2 to TRBJ1-6; no clear D. Germline CDR1 is WSHSY and CDR2 is SAAADI. The CDR3 length is 15 residues. V dropped 3 bases and J dropped 1 base, with 7 bases sitting between them. The CDR3 bases are TGCGCCAGCAGTGATGGGCGGTCCTATAATTCACCCCTCCACTTT. Protein sequence: CASSDGRSYNSPLHF.